This T cell receptor (beta chain) was recorded in a study of blood T cells in healthy people across ages. Study-wide points: Diversity figures based on one million T cells were deemed too low. The donors' CMV status was not determined, possibly confounding changes in expanded clonotypes.

The draw of peripheral blood yielded approximately 10 milliliters from each donor. Together with a sample-barcoded 5' primer, a J-beta primer mix was included in a second PCR lasting about 7 to 12 cycles. Each single sample gave us at least 2.5 million CDR3-containing paired-end reads. TCRdb used MiXCR to reprocess the 5' RACE reads, holding one entry per CDR3 protein. The sample yields 850,000 or so distinct CDR3 sequences, 25% to 35% seen once. In this sample, this clonotype turned up many times. Its antigen is not known. The CDR3 covers 16 residues. With V trimmed by 5 bases and J by 6 bases, 11 bases remained unmatched.

The gene calls are TRBV12-3 or TRBV12-4 and TRBJ2-1; 9 bases are shared with TRBD1. The source of this sequence is a woman older than 75 in good health. The specimen was blood. The CDR3 coding sequence is TGTGCCAGCAGTCTTCCGGGACAGGGCTTTCTCAATGAGCAGTTCTTC. Its protein product is CASSLPGQGFLNEQFF.